Listed here are 29 T cell receptor beta chains from one sample, sequenced in a study of human T cells and chemical hapten exposure. TCRdb independently ran MiXCR on the RACE reads; one entry per CDR3 protein. This sample carries under 400,000 distinct CDR3 sequences, roughly 5.3% of them seen once, and the ten largest clones take 2.6%. Time point indicated: pre-sensitization, week 0. As to treatment: therapeutic diphenylcyclopropenone sensitization with weekly scalp DPC. Sequences were derived from whole blood, sampled in connection with sensitization to the hapten diphenylcyclopropenone (DPC). These receptor sequences come from a woman in her fifties or sixties with alopecia areata. Some clones in this sample may be carry-over from other donors' samples.

This clonotype was observed many times. The chain links TRBV5-6 to TRBJ1-4, with D possibly TRBD1 on 5 matching bases. V was pared by 0 bases and J by 6 bases, with 9 bases between. Germline assignment: CDR1 SGHDT and CDR2 YYEEEE. CDR3 length: 14 residues. CDR3 region: CASSLGVGDEKLFF. As DNA, the CDR3 is TGTGCCAGCAGCTTGGGCGTAGGGGATGAAAAACTGTTTTTT.

At least ten counts were recorded for this clonotype. The rearrangement joins TRBV2 to TRBJ2-1; 8 nucleotides agree with TRBD2. The CDR3 loop spans 17 amino acids. Per germline, CDR1 SNHLY and CDR2 FYNNEI. J lost 2 bases, V lost 3 bases, and 9 bases had no gene match. Here the CDR3 DNA reads TGTGCCAGCAGTGATCCGACCAGCGGGAGCCCCTACAATGAGCAGTTCTTC. Translated: CASSDPTSGSPYNEQFF.

V gene TRBV13 combines with J gene TRBJ2-3, with TRBD2 matching over 8 bases. This CDR3 is 16 amino acids long. Germline V gene lookup returns CDR1 PRHDT and CDR2 FYEKMQ (reference sequence). With 2 bases clipped from V and 0 bases from J, the junction kept 4 bases outside the gene matches. Here the CDR3 reads CASSLQRGTSTDTQYF. Written as DNA, the CDR3 is TGTGCCAGCAGCTTACAGCGGGGGACTAGCACAGATACGCAGTATTTT.

In its sample, this clonotype was seen a few times. The J gene is TRBJ2-5, the V gene TRBV2; 10 nucleotides agree with TRBD2. The CDR3 is 15 amino acids. Trimming removed 6 bases from V and 2 bases from J; junction bases left unmatched: 6. Germline V gene sequence: CDR1 SNHLY, CDR2 FYNNEI. The CDR3 region has the DNA TGTGCCAGCAGAACTAGCGGGGACCCGCAAGAGACCCAGTACTTC. It encodes CASRTSGDPQETQYF.

The chain is built from TRBV29-1 and TRBJ2-1; D could derive from TRBD1 or TRBD2 (5 bases each). V gave up 4 bases and J gave up 8 bases, with 9 bases separating them. Germline loops: CDR1 SQVTM, CDR2 ANQGSEA. The length of the CDR3 is 11 residues. In nucleotides, the CDR3 is TGCAGCGTTGGGGACGGCTATGAGCAGTTCTTC. This encodes CSVGDGYEQFF.

This clonotype was seen repeatedly, ten times or more. The gene calls are TRBV29-1 and TRBJ2-7, with D perhaps matching TRBD2 (5 bases). The CDR3 has 11 residues. Germline V gene sequence: CDR1 SQVTM, CDR2 ANQGSEA. V lost 6 bases, J lost 12 bases, and 18 bases lay in between. The CDR3 bases are TGCAGCGTCCGGGGTCTGGAAGGACGGTACTTC. Translation gives CSVRGLEGRYF.

This clonotype was counted a few times. The chain uses TRBV16 and TRBJ2-7; TRBD1 matches 9 bases. The CDR3 is 15 residues long. The germline V gene encodes CDR1 KGHSY and CDR2 FQNENV. Trimming cost V 2 bases and J 5 bases; bases outside gene matches: 7. The CDR3 sequence is CASSQLGQGLDEQYF. In nucleotides, the CDR3 is TGTGCCAGCAGCCAACTGGGACAGGGATTGGACGAGCAGTACTTC.

This clonotype was counted ten times or more. The chain recombines TRBV3-1 with TRBJ2-6; 8 bases map to TRBD1. The CDR3 has 19 residues. Germline-derived CDR1 and CDR2 are LGHDT and YNNKEL (reference sequence). J was trimmed by 0 bases and V by 3 bases; bases with no gene match: 10. CDR3 residues: CASSHAGQAISSGANVLTF. Written as DNA, the CDR3 is TGTGCCAGCAGCCACGCGGGACAGGCCATTTCCTCTGGGGCCAACGTCCTGACTTTC.

This clonotype occurred many times. V usage is TRBV6-5 and J usage is TRBJ2-4; D gene ambiguous. CDR1 MNHEY and CDR2 SVGAGI come from the germline V gene. V lost 6 bases and J 0 bases, leaving 9 bases between the germline ends. The CDR3 runs to 14 residues. The CDR3 nucleotides read TGTGCCAGCAGCAATAGGCGAGCCAAAAACATTCAGTACTTC. Translated, it gives CASSNRRAKNIQYF.

The sample holds a few counts of this clonotype. The CDR3 loop is CASRQRGSEKANTGELFF. The CDR3 nucleotides are TGTGCCAGCCGTCAGAGGGGAAGCGAAAAAGCGAACACCGGGGAGCTGTTTTTT. The V and J genes are TRBV12-3 or TRBV12-4 and TRBJ2-2; D assignment may be TRBD1 or TRBD2 (5 bases each). The CDR3 consists of 18 residues. V was clipped by 8 bases and J by 0 bases, with 22 bases between them.

This chain joins TRBV28 and TRBJ1-1; D is ambiguous. This CDR3 is built from 13 residues. Germline CDR1 and CDR2: MDHEN and SYDVKM. V gave up 6 bases and J gave up 1 base, with 9 bases separating them. The CDR3 region is CASRYTRNTEAFF. In nucleotides, the CDR3 is TGTGCCAGCAGGTATACTAGGAACACTGAAGCTTTCTTT. The whole variable domain, remainder taken from reference TRBV28 and TRBJ1-1, is DVKVTQSSRYLVKRTGEKVFLECVQDMDHENMFWYRQDPGLGLRLIYFSYDVKMKEKGDIPEGYSVSREKKERFSLILESASTNQTSMYLCASRYTRNTEAFFGQGTRLTVV.

This clonotype occurred a few times. V gene TRBV2 combines with J gene TRBJ2-1; TRBD1 matches 11 bases. Germline assignment: CDR1 SNHLY and CDR2 FYNNEI. The trim removed 0 bases at V and 8 bases at J, leaving 3 bases unmatched. The CDR3 totals 15 residues. CDR3 residues: CASSEAGTGGDEQFF. The CDR3 DNA reads TGTGCCAGCAGTGAAGCCGGGACAGGGGGGGATGAGCAGTTCTTC.

This clonotype was recorded many times. The chain combines TRBV28 with TRBJ1-5, with a possible D match to TRBD1 (5 bases). Germline-derived CDR1 and CDR2 are MDHEN and SYDVKM. V dropped 6 bases and J dropped 2 bases, with 11 bases sitting between them. The CDR3 runs to 14 residues. The CDR3 region is CASSPRGRNQPQHF. CDR3 coding DNA: TGTGCCAGCAGCCCACGGGGCCGCAATCAGCCCCAGCATTTT. Based on the CDR3 plus reference TRBV28 and TRBJ1-5, the full variable domain is DVKVTQSSRYLVKRTGEKVFLECVQDMDHENMFWYRQDPGLGLRLIYFSYDVKMKEKGDIPEGYSVSREKKERFSLILESASTNQTSMYLCASSPRGRNQPQHFGDGTRLSIL.

At least ten counts were recorded for this clonotype. The rearrangement joins TRBV11-3 to TRBJ2-1; 10 nucleotides line up with TRBD2. The germline gives CDR1 SGHNT, CDR2 YENEEA. Trimming took 6 bases from V and 6 from J; bases not matched to a gene: 8. The CDR3 contains 15 residues. In DNA, the CDR3 is TGTGCCAGCAGACGGACTAGCGGACAGGTCAATGAGCAGTTCTTC. It yields the protein CASRRTSGQVNEQFF.

The chain combines TRBV5-1 with TRBJ2-1; D unresolved. CDR3 length: 11 residues. Per the germline V gene, CDR1 is SGHRS and CDR2 is YFSETQ. V was clipped by 4 bases and J by 6 bases, with 5 bases between them. The CDR3, as DNA: TGCGCCAGCAGCGCCCCCAATGAGCAGTTCTTC. Translated: CASSAPNEQFF.

The chain couples TRBV4-2 to TRBJ2-1; D remains unclear. This CDR3 has 13 amino acids. Germline V gene data show CDR1 as LGHNA and CDR2 as YNFKEQ. V dropped 0 bases and J dropped 6 bases, with 6 bases sitting between them. The CDR3: CASSQDSSNEQFF. CDR3 sequence (DNA): TGTGCCAGCAGCCAAGACTCCAGCAATGAGCAGTTCTTC.

This clonotype was picked up many times. CDR3: CASSDLTDTQYF. As DNA, the CDR3 is TGTGCCAGCAGCGATCTGACAGATACGCAGTATTTT. The chain recombines TRBV5-6 with TRBJ2-3; no clear D gene. There are 12 residues in the CDR3. V shed 4 bases and J shed 3 bases, with 6 bases lying between them. Germline-derived CDR1 and CDR2 are SGHDT and YYEEEE.

This clonotype was seen a handful of times. V usage is TRBV12-3 or TRBV12-4 and J usage is TRBJ2-3; D is unresolved. The CDR3 covers 12 residues. Trimming stripped 3 bases from V and 5 bases from J, with 6 bases between. CDR3 loop: CASSFGEDTQYF. The CDR3 DNA is TGTGCCAGCAGTTTTGGAGAAGATACGCAGTATTTT.

The rearrangement links TRBV10-3 to TRBJ1-1, with D maybe TRBD1 (6 bases). The CDR3 totals 14 residues. CDR1 and CDR2 from the germline V gene are ENHRY and SYGVKD. Trimming stripped 7 bases from V and 4 bases from J, with 16 bases between. The CDR3 loop reads CAITQGRQSTEAFF. CDR3 coding DNA: TGTGCCATCACCCAGGGGAGGCAGAGCACTGAAGCTTTCTTT.

This clonotype was seen many times. V is TRBV10-3 and J is TRBJ2-3; no firm D call. Trimming removed 4 bases from V and 2 bases from J, with 16 bases in between. Germline V CDR1 and CDR2: ENHRY, SYGVKD. This CDR3 has 16 amino acids. This CDR3 reads CAISGRAEDITDTQYF. The CDR3 nucleotides are TGTGCCATCAGTGGTAGAGCAGAAGATATCACAGATACGCAGTATTTT.

V is TRBV24-1 and J is TRBJ2-3, with D possibly matching TRBD2 (6 bases). Germline V gives CDR1 KGHDR, CDR2 SFDVKD. The CDR3 totals 17 residues. Trimming took off 0 bases at V and 3 bases at J, with 15 bases between the two ends. CDR3 sequence: CATSDLRAGTRTDTQYF. The CDR3 DNA is TGTGCCACCAGTGATTTGCGGGCAGGGACTCGGACAGATACGCAGTATTTT.

This clonotype was picked up a small number of times. CDR3 coding DNA: TGTGCCAGCAGTGAAAGGAGCGGGAGGGCCGGTGAGACCCAGTACTTC. Protein sequence: CASSERSGRAGETQYF. This sequence joins TRBV2 and TRBJ2-5; 10 bases line up with TRBD2. Germline assignment: CDR1 SNHLY and CDR2 FYNNEI. The CDR3 runs 16 residues. Trimming removed 2 bases from V and 5 bases from J; junction bases left unmatched: 8.

This clonotype was seen only a few times. The V gene is TRBV5-1, the J gene TRBJ1-1; D is unclear. The CDR3 spans 11 residues. The ends were cut back, 6 bases at V and 10 bases at J, with 13 bases in the middle. Germline lookup yields CDR1 SGHRS and CDR2 YFSETQ. CDR3 loop: CASILDGVAFF. CDR3 sequence (DNA): TGCGCCAGCATCCTGGACGGGGTAGCTTTCTTT.

The chain is built from TRBV6-1 and TRBJ1-5; 9 nucleotides line up with TRBD1. Germline V gene sequence: CDR1 MNHNS, CDR2 SASEGT. The trim removed 10 bases at V and 3 bases at J, leaving 7 bases unmatched. The CDR3 is 14 residues long. The CDR3 bases are TGTGCCACCGAAGGACAGGGGAACAATCAGCCCCAGCATTTT. This gives the protein CATEGQGNNQPQHF.

The rearrangement uses TRBV7-9 and TRBJ2-3; D gene ambiguous. Trimming removed 3 bases at V and 3 bases at J, with 10 bases between. CDR1 and CDR2 from the germline V gene are SEHNR and FQNEAQ (reference sequence). The CDR3 has 14 amino acids. In DNA, the CDR3 is TGTGCCAGCAGCTTGGCCCAGAGGACAGATACGCAGTATTTT. As protein: CASSLAQRTDTQYF.

This clonotype was observed many times. The chain uses TRBV10-3 and TRBJ1-5; 7 bases are a match to TRBD1. Germline trimming cut 0 bases from V and 3 bases from J; bases unmatched to any gene: 5. This CDR3 has 16 residues. Germline V gene sequence: CDR1 ENHRY, CDR2 SYGVKD. The CDR3 sequence is CAISESGDSLNQPQHF. Here the CDR3 DNA reads TGTGCCATCAGTGAGTCGGGGGACAGCCTCAATCAGCCCCAGCATTTT.

This clonotype was seen many times. The gene calls are TRBV7-2 and TRBJ2-5; D ambiguous. V was cut by 5 bases and J by 7 bases, with 20 bases left in between. The germline CDR1 and CDR2 sequences are SGHTA and FQGNSA. The CDR3 sequence is 15 residues long. The DNA of the CDR3 is TGTGCCAGCAGCCCACCGGGCCCACTCCCGGGGACCCAGTACTTC. Protein product: CASSPPGPLPGTQYF.

This clonotype was seen a handful of times. The chain combines TRBV20-1 with TRBJ1-6; 7 bases are a match to TRBD1. The junction had 7 bases not matched to a gene; V was cut back by 2 bases and J by 6 bases. Germline assignment: CDR1 DFQATT and CDR2 SNEGSKA (reference sequence). The CDR3 is 15 residues long. CDR3 coding DNA: TGCAGTGCTAGACCTAGTAGGGGGCCTAATTCACCCCTCCACTTT. Protein: CSARPSRGPNSPLHF.

This clonotype came up many times. One end of the junction is discordant with germline, which a read error may explain. V gene TRBV5-1 combines with J gene TRBJ1-5; 8 bases line up with TRBD1. Germline CDR1 reads SGHRS; CDR2 reads YFSETQ. The CDR3 consists of 15 residues. In nucleotides, the CDR3 is TGTGCCAGCAGTTCCGGACAGGGCTCCAATCAGCCCCAGCATTTT. Amino acid sequence: CASSSGQGSNQPQHF.